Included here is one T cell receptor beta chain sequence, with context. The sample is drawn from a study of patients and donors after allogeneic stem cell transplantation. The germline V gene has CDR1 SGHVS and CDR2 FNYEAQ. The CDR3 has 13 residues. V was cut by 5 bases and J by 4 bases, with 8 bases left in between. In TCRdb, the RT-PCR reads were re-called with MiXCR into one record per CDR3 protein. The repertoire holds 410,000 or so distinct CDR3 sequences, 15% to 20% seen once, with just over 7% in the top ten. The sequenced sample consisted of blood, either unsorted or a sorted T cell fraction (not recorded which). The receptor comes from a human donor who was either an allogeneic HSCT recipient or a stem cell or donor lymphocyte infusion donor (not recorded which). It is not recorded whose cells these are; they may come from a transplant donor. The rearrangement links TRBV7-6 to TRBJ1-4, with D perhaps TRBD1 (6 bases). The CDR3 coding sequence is TGTGCCAGCAGCGCCAGGGGTAATGAAAAACTGTTTTTT. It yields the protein CASSARGNEKLFF. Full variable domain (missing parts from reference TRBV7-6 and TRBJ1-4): GAGVSQSPRYKVTKRGQDVALRCDPISGHVSLYWYRQALGQGPEFLTYFNYEAQQDKSGLPNDRFSAERPEGSISTLTIQRTEQRDSAMYRCASSARGNEKLFFGSGTQLSVL.